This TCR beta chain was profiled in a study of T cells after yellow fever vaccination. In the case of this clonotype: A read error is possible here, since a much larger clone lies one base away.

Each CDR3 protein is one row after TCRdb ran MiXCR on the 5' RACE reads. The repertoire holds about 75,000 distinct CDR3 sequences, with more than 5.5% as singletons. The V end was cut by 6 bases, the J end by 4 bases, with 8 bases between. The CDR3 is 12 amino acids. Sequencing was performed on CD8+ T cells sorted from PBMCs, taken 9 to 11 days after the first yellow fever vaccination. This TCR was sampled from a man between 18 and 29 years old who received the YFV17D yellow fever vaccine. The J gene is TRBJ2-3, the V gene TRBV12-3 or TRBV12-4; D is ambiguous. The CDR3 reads CASSLYADTQYF. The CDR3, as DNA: TGTGCCAGCAGCTTATACGCAGATACGCAGTATTTT.